The clone carrying this T cell receptor (beta chain) is a singleton in its sample. The sample comes from a study of blood T cell repertoires in COVID-19. In the study overall: Both acute and convalescent COVID-19 samples were obtained from the United States, Italy and Spain. From T cells, B-cell-depleted T cells, or PBMCs came the material, which was cDNA or gDNA.

Produced via immunoSEQ multiplex PCR; TCRdb's table is partial and in-frame only. The table includes roughly 130,000 clones, more than 60% detected once. V was pared by 5 bases and J by 6 bases, with 17 bases between. This CDR3 spans 15 amino acids. CDR1 and CDR2 (germline): SGHVS, FQNEAQ. The TCR originated in an older man with acute or convalescent COVID-19. This rearrangement joins TRBV7-8 to TRBJ1-5; weak D call: TRBD1 (5 bases). Material: peripheral blood. CDR3 DNA sequence: TGTGCCAGCAGCCCCGCGGGGCAGGGCACTCAGCCCCAGCATTTT. It translates to CASSPAGQGTQPQHF.